This T cell receptor (beta chain) was profiled in a study of blood T cell repertoires in COVID-19. The repertoire was sequenced with immunoSEQ multiplex PCR; TCRdb's copy has only in-frame clones and lacks some. The repertoire includes about 270,000 clones, approximately 89% of them detected once, and 1.5% to 2% sits in the top ten. Comment on this clone: Other DNA variants within this sample encode the same CDR3.

Trimming removed 2 bases from V and 8 bases from J; junction bases left unmatched: 4. The CDR3 spans 14 residues. Germline CDR1 SGHRS, CDR2 YFSETQ. Participants reported their clinical history, and cohort assignment relied on those reports. Sequencing was done on a sample of PBMCs or T cells enriched from blood (not recorded which). V is TRBV5-1 and J is TRBJ1-6; 7 nucleotides agree with TRBD1. This sequence was found in a woman in her sixties or seventies who had recovered from COVID-19. CDR3 nucleotide sequence: TGCGCCAGCAGCTTCGGACAGGTAGATTCACCCCTCCACTTT. Amino acids: CASSFGQVDSPLHF.